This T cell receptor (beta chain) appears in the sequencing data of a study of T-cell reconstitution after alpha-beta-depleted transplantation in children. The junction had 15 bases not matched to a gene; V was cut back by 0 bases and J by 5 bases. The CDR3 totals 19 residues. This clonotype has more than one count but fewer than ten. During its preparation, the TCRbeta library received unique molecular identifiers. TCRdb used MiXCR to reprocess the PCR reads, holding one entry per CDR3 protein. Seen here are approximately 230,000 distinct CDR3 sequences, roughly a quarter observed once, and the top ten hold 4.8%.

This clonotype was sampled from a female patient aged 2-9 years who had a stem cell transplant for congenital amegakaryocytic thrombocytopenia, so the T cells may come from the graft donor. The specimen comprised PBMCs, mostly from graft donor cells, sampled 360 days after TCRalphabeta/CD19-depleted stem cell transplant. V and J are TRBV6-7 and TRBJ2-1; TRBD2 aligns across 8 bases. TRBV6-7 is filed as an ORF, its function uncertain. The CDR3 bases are TGTGCCAGCAGTTACTCGACCCCTAGGACTAGCCAGGTACACAATGAGCAGTTCTTC. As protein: CASSYSTPRTSQVHNEQFF.